The source of this T cell receptor (beta chain) is a study of human CD8 memory T cell subsets. Regarding the study as a whole: Compared with precursor exhausted T cells, stem-like memory T cells were suggested by Chao1 estimates to be more diverse.

CDR1 is SGHDN, CDR2 FVKESK, per germline. CDR3 length: 15 residues. The PBMC originated from buffy coats obtained from healthy donors. Remarks on this clonotype: Its antigen is undetermined.

UMI-labeled 5' RACE was used, and it produced the TCR beta libraries. TCRdb reprocessed the 5' RACE reads and stores each CDR3 protein as one record, lacking DNA. The sample is made up of some 5,000 distinct CDR3 sequences, and the top ten hold roughly 25% of it. Sequencing was performed on CD8+ T cells from PBMCs. V usage is TRBV14 and J usage is TRBJ2-7; TCRdb reports TRBD1, a call that lacks DNA to check it against. The receptor was isolated from a human donor in good health. CDR3: CASSQVGGRAYEQYF.